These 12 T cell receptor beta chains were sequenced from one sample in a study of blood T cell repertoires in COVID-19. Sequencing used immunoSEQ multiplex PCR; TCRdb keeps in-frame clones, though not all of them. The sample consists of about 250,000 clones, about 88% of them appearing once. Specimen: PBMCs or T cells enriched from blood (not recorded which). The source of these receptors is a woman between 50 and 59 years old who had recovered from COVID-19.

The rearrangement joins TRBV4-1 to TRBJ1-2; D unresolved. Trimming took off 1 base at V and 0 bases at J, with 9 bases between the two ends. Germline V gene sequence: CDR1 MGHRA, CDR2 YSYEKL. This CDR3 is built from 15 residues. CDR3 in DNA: TGCGCCAGCAGCCAAGCTATACTCTCTAACTATGGCTACACCTTC. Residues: CASSQAILSNYGYTF.

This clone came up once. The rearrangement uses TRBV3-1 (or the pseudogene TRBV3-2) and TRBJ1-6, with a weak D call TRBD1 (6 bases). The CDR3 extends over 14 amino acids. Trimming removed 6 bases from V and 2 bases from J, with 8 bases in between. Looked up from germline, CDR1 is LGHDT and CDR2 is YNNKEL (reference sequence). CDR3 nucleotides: TGTGCCAGCAGACAGGGAACCTATAATTCACCCCTCCACTTT. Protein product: CASRQGTYNSPLHF.

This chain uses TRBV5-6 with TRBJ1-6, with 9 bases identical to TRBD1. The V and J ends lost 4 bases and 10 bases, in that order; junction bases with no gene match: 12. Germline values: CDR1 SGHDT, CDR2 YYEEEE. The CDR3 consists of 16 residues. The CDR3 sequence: CASSRTGGPMDSPLHF. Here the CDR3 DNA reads TGTGCCAGCAGCAGAACAGGGGGCCCAATGGACTCACCCCTCCACTTT.

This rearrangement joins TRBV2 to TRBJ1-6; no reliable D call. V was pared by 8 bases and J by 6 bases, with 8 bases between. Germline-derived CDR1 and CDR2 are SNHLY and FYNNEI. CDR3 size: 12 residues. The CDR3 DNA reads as TGTGCCAGCGTTTCGGGTAATTCACCCCTCCACTTT. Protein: CASVSGNSPLHF.

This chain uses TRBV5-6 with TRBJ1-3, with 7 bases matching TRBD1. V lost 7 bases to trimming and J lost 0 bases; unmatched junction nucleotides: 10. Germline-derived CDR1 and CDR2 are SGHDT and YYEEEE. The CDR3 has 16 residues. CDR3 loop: CASDLGGYVSGNTIYF. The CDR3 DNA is TGTGCCAGCGACTTAGGGGGCTACGTCTCTGGAAACACCATATATTTT.

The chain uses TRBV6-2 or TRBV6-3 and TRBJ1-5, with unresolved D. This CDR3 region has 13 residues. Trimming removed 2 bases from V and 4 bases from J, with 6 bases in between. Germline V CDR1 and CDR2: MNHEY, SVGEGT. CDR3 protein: CASSYVQNQPQHF. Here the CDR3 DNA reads TGTGCCAGCAGTTACGTCCAAAATCAGCCCCAGCATTTT.

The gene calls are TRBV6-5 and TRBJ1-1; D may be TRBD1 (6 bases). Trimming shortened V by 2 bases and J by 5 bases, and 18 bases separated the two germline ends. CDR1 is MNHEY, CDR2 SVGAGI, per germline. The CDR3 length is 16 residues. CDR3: CASSYPLQGTGTEAFF. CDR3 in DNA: TGTGCCAGCAGTTACCCACTTCAGGGGACCGGGACTGAAGCTTTCTTT.

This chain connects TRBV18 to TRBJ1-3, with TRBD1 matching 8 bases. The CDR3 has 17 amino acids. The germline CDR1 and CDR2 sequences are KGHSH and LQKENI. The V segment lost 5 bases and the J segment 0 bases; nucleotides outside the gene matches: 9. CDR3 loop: CASSSDRAQHSGNTIYF. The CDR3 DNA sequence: TGTGCCAGCTCATCGGACAGGGCCCAACACTCTGGAAACACCATATATTTT.

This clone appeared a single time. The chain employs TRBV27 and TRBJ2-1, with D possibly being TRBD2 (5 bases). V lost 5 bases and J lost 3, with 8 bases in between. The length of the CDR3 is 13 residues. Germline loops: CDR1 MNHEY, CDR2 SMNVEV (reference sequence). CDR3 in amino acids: CASSKDFYNEQFF. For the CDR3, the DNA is TGTGCCAGCAGTAAGGACTTCTACAATGAGCAGTTCTTC.

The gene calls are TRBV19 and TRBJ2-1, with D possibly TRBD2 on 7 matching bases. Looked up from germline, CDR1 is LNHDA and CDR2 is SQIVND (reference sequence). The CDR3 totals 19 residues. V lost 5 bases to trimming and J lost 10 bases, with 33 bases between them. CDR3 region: CASSRRGGGSLDQLGEQFF. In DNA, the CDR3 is TGTGCCAGTAGTCGGCGCGGGGGCGGGAGCTTGGATCAGTTGGGCGAGCAGTTCTTC. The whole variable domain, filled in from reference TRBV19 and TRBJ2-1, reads DGGITQSPKYLFRKEGQNVTLSCEQNLNHDAMYWYRQDPGQGLRLIYYSQIVNDFQKGDIAEGYSVSREKKESFPLTVTSAQKNPTAFYLCASSRRGGGSLDQLGEQFFGPGTRLTVL.

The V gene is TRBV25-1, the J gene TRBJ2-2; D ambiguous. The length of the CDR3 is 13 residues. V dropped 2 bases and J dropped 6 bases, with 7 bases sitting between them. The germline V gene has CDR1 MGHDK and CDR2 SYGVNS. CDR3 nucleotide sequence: TGTGCCAGCAGTGAAATTTCAGCCGGGGAGCTGTTTTTT. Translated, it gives CASSEISAGELFF.

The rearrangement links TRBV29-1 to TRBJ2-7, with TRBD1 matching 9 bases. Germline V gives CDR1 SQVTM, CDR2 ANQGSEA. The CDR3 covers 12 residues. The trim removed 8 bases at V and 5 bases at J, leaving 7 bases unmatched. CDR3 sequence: CSPGDRANEQYF. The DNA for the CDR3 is TGCAGCCCCGGGGACAGGGCCAACGAGCAGTACTTC.